This entry is about one T cell receptor (beta chain). V lost 6 bases and J lost 1, with 19 bases in between. Germline lookup yields CDR1 KGHSH and CDR2 LQKENI. The CDR3 spans 17 residues. The source of the sample is a study of T cell changes during pregnancy in multiple sclerosis. Method: immunoSEQ multiplex PCR; TCRdb's copy keeps in-frame clones and lacks some. The profile shows approximately 88,000 clones, 85% to 95% of them singletons. Material: peripheral blood, obtained in the first trimester of pregnancy. The sequence came from a female donor with multiple sclerosis, enrolled in a pregnancy study. The chain couples TRBV18 to TRBJ1-5, with D maybe TRBD1 (5 bases). The CDR3 loop is CASSREVSRGSNQPQHF. The CDR3 nucleotides are TGTGCCAGCTCTCGCGAGGTGTCACGGGGGAGCAATCAGCCCCAGCATTTT.